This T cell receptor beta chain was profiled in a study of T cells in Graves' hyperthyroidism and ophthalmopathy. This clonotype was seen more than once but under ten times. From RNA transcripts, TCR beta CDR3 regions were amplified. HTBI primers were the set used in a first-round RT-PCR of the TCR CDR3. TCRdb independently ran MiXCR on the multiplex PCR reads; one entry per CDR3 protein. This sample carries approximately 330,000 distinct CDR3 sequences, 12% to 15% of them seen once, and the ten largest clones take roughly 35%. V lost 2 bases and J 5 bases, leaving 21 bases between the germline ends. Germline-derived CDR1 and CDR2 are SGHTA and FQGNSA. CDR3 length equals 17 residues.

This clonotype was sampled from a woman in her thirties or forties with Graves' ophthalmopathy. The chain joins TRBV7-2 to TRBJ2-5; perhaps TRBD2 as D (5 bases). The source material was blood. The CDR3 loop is CASSLIVGLGAGETQYF. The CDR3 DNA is TGTGCCAGCAGCTTAATTGTTGGTTTGGGAGCCGGGGAGACCCAGTACTTC. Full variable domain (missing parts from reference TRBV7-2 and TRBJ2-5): GAGVSQSPSNKVTEKGKDVELRCDPISGHTALYWYRQSLGQGLEFLIYFQGNSAPDKSGLPSDRFSAERTGGSVSTLTIQRTQQEDSAVYLCASSLIVGLGAGETQYFGPGTRLLVL.